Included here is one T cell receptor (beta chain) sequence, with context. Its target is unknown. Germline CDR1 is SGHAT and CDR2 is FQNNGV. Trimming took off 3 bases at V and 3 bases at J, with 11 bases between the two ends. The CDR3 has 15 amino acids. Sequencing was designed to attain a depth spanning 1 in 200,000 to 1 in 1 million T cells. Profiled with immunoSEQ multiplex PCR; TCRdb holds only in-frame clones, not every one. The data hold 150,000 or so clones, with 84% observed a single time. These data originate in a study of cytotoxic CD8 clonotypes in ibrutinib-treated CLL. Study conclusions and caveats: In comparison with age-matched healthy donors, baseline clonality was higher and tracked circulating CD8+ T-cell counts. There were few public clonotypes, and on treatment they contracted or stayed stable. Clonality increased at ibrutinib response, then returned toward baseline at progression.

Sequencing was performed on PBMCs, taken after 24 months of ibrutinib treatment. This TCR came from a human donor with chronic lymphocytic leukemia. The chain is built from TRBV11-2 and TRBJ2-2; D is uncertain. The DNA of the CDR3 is TGTGCCAGCAGCTTCGGCTCCAAATACACCGGGGAGCTGTTTTTT. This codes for CASSFGSKYTGELFF.